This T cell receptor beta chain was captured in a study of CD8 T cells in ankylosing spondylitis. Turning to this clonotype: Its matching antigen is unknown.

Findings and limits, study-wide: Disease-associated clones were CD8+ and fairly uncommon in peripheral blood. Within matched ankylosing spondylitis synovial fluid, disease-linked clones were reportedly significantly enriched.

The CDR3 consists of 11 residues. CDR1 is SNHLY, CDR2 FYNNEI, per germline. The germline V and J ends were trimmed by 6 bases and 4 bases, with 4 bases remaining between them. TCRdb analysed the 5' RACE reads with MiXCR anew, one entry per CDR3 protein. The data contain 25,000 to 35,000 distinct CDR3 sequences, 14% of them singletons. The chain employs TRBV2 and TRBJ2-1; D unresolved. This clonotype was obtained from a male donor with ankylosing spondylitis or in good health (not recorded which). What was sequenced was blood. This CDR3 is CASREYNEQFF. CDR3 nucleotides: TGTGCCAGCAGGGAATACAATGAGCAGTTCTTC.